A single sample gave rise to the 30 T cell receptor beta chains below, sequenced in a study of Graves' ophthalmopathy and Graves' hyperthyroidism. Transcripts of RNA were the source for amplifying TCR beta CDR3 regions. In the first round, RT-PCR was carried out with HTBI primers, and a multiplex PCR formed the second round. Each CDR3 protein is one row after TCRdb ran MiXCR on the multiplex PCR reads. The data contain hundreds of thousands of distinct CDR3 sequences, around a fifth of them singletons. Material for sequencing was peripheral blood. Receptor source: a woman between 45 and 60 years old with Graves' ophthalmopathy.

Many counts were recorded for this clonotype. J is TRBJ2-7 and V is TRBV29-1; tentative D call: TRBD1 (6 bases). This CDR3 is built from 13 residues. Germline V gives CDR1 SQVTM, CDR2 ANQGSEA. V was cut by 7 bases and J by 7 bases, with 20 bases left in between. The CDR3 is CSGETGLAGEQYF. CDR3 nucleotide sequence: TGCAGCGGCGAAACAGGGCTTGCGGGTGAGCAGTACTTC.

The V and J genes are TRBV6-1 and TRBJ2-5; a possible D gene is TRBD1 (5 bases). The V gene lost 7 bases and the J gene lost 5 bases, with 11 bases spanning the gap. This CDR3 is 12 amino acids long. Germline CDR1 MNHNS, CDR2 SASEGT. The CDR3 nucleotides are TGTGCCAGCACCAGGGCCGGGGAGACCCAGTACTTC. Translated: CASTRAGETQYF.

In nucleotides, the CDR3 is TGTGCCGCAAAAGAATGGAACACTGAAGCTTTCTTT. This gives the protein CAAKEWNTEAFF. This sequence joins TRBV7-9 and TRBJ1-1; D is uncertain. Germline-derived CDR1 and CDR2 are SEHNR and FQNEAQ (reference sequence). V lost 11 bases to trimming and J lost 1 base, with 11 bases between them. There are 12 residues in the CDR3. The full variable domain, rest sourced from reference TRBV7-9 and TRBJ1-1, is DTGVSQNPRHKITKRGQNVTFRCDPISEHNRLYWYRQTLGQGPEFLTYFQNEAQLEKSRLLSDRFSAERPKGSFSTLEIQRTEQGDSAMYLCAAKEWNTEAFFGQGTRLTVV.

This chain joins TRBV19 and TRBJ1-1, with a tentative D call TRBD1 (5 bases). CDR3 size: 14 residues. The V gene's germline CDR1 is LNHDA and CDR2 SQIVND (reference sequence). The V gene lost 3 bases and the J gene lost 1 base, with 9 bases spanning the gap. The DNA of the CDR3 is TGTGCCAGTAGTATGGGGACCCCGAACACTGAAGCTTTCTTT. Translation gives CASSMGTPNTEAFF.

This clonotype was seen many times. This chain joins TRBV28 and TRBJ2-5; D is perhaps TRBD1 (6 bases). V lost 5 bases, J lost 7 bases, and 11 bases lay in between. CDR1 is MDHEN, CDR2 SYDVKM, per germline. The CDR3 covers 12 residues. The chain's CDR3 is CASSRDMGTQYF. CDR3 bases: TGTGCCAGCAGTCGGGACATGGGGACCCAGTACTTC.

The sample holds many counts of this clonotype. Here the CDR3 reads CASTTGPGTGELFF. The CDR3 nucleotides read TGTGCCAGCACGACAGGTCCGGGCACCGGGGAGCTGTTTTTT. The rearrangement links TRBV2 to TRBJ2-2; D possibly corresponds to TRBD1 (6 bases). The CDR3 runs to 14 residues. Trimming cost V 7 bases and J 4 bases, with 13 bases left between them. Germline-derived CDR1 and CDR2 are SNHLY and FYNNEI.

This clonotype was seen ten or more times. The chain joins TRBV20-1 to TRBJ1-6; D is undetermined. Deletions cut 3 bases from V and 7 bases from J, with 13 bases between. Germline lookup yields CDR1 DFQATT and CDR2 SNEGSKA (reference sequence). The CDR3 length is 14 residues. Here the CDR3 reads CSASRTVENSPLHF. The CDR3 DNA reads as TGCAGTGCTAGTAGGACCGTAGAAAATTCACCCCTCCACTTT.

There are many counts of this clonotype. J is TRBJ2-2 and V is TRBV7-2; the match to TRBD2 covers 9 bases. Germline loops: CDR1 SGHTA, CDR2 FQGNSA. V gave up 3 bases and J gave up 2 bases; unmatched junction bases: 4. This CDR3 is built from 16 residues. CDR3 in amino acids: CASSFASGANTGELFF. In DNA form, the CDR3 reads TGTGCCAGCAGCTTCGCTAGCGGGGCTAACACCGGGGAGCTGTTTTTT.

The genes are TRBV30 and TRBJ1-1; tentatively, D is TRBD1 (6 bases). This CDR3 has 12 amino acids. Trimming left V 2 bases short and J 4 bases short, with 8 bases between. Germline lookup yields CDR1 GTSNPN and CDR2 SVGIG (reference sequence). CDR3 in DNA: TGTGCCTGGAGTCCAGGGGCCACTGAAGCTTTCTTT. It specifies CAWSPGATEAFF.

This clonotype was picked up many times. V is TRBV7-8 and J is TRBJ1-2, with 8 nucleotides matching TRBD1. Germline V gives CDR1 SGHVS, CDR2 FQNEAQ. Trimming took 4 bases from V and 8 from J; bases not matched to a gene: 6. The CDR3 has 13 amino acids. The CDR3 protein is CASSYRGIRGYTF. Written as DNA, the CDR3 is TGTGCCAGCAGCTACAGGGGGATTAGGGGCTACACCTTC.

This clonotype was counted ten times or more. The J gene is TRBJ2-7, the V gene TRBV25-1; no clear D gene. The CDR3 extends over 14 amino acids. CDR1 MGHDK and CDR2 SYGVNS come from the germline V gene. Trimming removed 2 bases at V and 2 bases at J, with 10 bases between. The CDR3 DNA follows: TGTGCCAGCAGTGAAACCTATTTTCCCTACGAGCAGTACTTC. Translating gives CASSETYFPYEQYF.

This clonotype was recorded many times. The rearrangement links TRBV19 to TRBJ1-5; a possible D gene is TRBD1 (5 bases). There are 14 residues in the CDR3. With 3 bases removed from V and 7 bases from J, the gap between germline ends came to 13 bases. The germline V gene encodes CDR1 LNHDA and CDR2 SQIVND (reference sequence). CDR3 in amino acids: CASSMPGGRQPQHF. The DNA of the CDR3 is TGTGCCAGTAGTATGCCCGGGGGAAGACAGCCCCAGCATTTT.

This clonotype was observed many times. This chain joins TRBV11-2 and TRBJ2-7; no clear D. In germline, CDR1 is SGHAT, CDR2 FQNNGV. The ends were cut back, 5 bases at V and 4 bases at J, with 9 bases in the middle. CDR3 length: 12 residues. CDR3 residues: CASSVQRYEQYF. The CDR3 nucleotides read TGTGCCAGCAGCGTACAGAGATACGAGCAGTACTTC.

This clonotype was observed a few times. V usage is TRBV30 and J usage is TRBJ1-5, with D unclear. Germline CDR1 reads GTSNPN; CDR2 reads SVGIG (reference sequence). V lost 2 bases, J lost 6 bases, and 11 bases lay in between. The CDR3 extends over 13 amino acids. The CDR3 sequence: CAWSREGLQPQHF. The CDR3 bases are TGTGCCTGGAGTAGGGAGGGTCTTCAGCCCCAGCATTTT.

This clonotype was detected many times. This chain links TRBV9 with TRBJ2-7; 12 nucleotides match TRBD2. Per germline, CDR1 SGDLS and CDR2 YYNGEE. The CDR3 has 18 residues. V dropped 4 bases and J dropped 2; count of bases not matched to a gene: 13. In DNA form, the CDR3 reads TGTGCCAGCAGCCCTTTTCCCGGACTAGCGGGATGGGCCTACGAGCAGTACTTC. As protein: CASSPFPGLAGWAYEQYF.

This clonotype appeared a few times. The rearrangement joins TRBV9 to TRBJ2-7, with D uncertain. This CDR3 comprises 16 residues. Germline CDR1 reads SGDLS; CDR2 reads YYNGEE. The germline V and J ends were trimmed by 4 bases and 0 bases, with 17 bases remaining between them. This CDR3 is CASSPQSGRSSYEQYF. DNA of the CDR3: TGTGCCAGCAGCCCTCAATCGGGCCGGAGCTCCTACGAGCAGTACTTC.

The chain uses TRBV11-2 and TRBJ2-2, with 8 bases aligning to TRBD1. Germline CDR1 SGHAT, CDR2 FQNNGV. The CDR3 runs to 15 residues. V gave up 5 bases and J gave up 2 bases; unmatched junction bases: 4. CDR3 amino acids: CASSIGTGNTGELFF. In DNA, the CDR3 is TGTGCCAGCAGCATCGGGACAGGAAACACCGGGGAGCTGTTTTTT.

This clonotype was seen repeatedly, ten times or more. The DNA of the CDR3 is TGCAGTGCTAGGGGTGCCTCAAACTACGAGCAGTACTTC. It is translated as CSARGASNYEQYF. This rearrangement joins TRBV20-1 to TRBJ2-7; no firm D call. V dropped 3 bases and J dropped 3 bases, with 12 bases sitting between them. From germline, CDR1 is DFQATT and CDR2 SNEGSKA (reference sequence). This CDR3 comprises 13 residues.

This clonotype was recorded at least ten times. The rearrangement joins TRBV30 to TRBJ1-6; D is uncertain. The germline V gene encodes CDR1 GTSNPN and CDR2 SVGIG (reference sequence). CDR3 length equals 15 residues. V was cut by 5 bases and J by 0 bases, with 11 bases left in between. CDR3 loop: CAWGSSSSYNSPLHF. CDR3 coding DNA: TGTGCCTGGGGGAGTTCGAGCTCCTATAATTCACCCCTCCACTTT.

The table lists this clonotype with many counts. This chain joins TRBV29-1 and TRBJ2-7, with D unclear. Germline-derived CDR1 and CDR2 are SQVTM and ANQGSEA. V was shortened by 5 bases and J by 2 bases, with 10 bases between the two germline ends. The CDR3 sequence is 12 residues long. The CDR3 reads CSVRTQTYEQYF. The CDR3 DNA reads as TGCAGCGTTCGGACCCAGACCTACGAGCAGTACTTC.

This clonotype was seen ten or more times. The rearrangement joins TRBV7-2 to TRBJ2-7; TRBD1 matches at 7 bases. This CDR3 is built from 14 residues. Germline V CDR1 and CDR2: SGHTA, FQGNSA. Trimming cost V 5 bases and J 5 bases; bases outside gene matches: 9. The CDR3 region has the DNA TGTGCCAGCAGCCCCGACAGGGTCCGGCACGAGCAGTACTTC. It codes for CASSPDRVRHEQYF.

The chain links TRBV11-2 to TRBJ1-1; weak D call: TRBD1 (6 bases). The germline CDR1 and CDR2 sequences are SGHAT and FQNNGV. The ends were cut back, 4 bases at V and 11 bases at J, with 14 bases in the middle. The CDR3 is 12 amino acids. The CDR3 DNA follows: TGTGCCAGCAGCTACGACAGGCCGGTTGCTTTCTTT. It encodes CASSYDRPVAFF. Together with reference TRBV11-2 and TRBJ1-1, the CDR3 gives the full variable domain: EAGVAQSPRYKIIEKRQSVAFWCNPISGHATLYWYQQILGQGPKLLIQFQNNGVVDDSQLPKDRFSAERLKGVDSTLKIQPAKLEDSAVYLCASSYDRPVAFFGQGTRLTVV.

Of note for this clonotype: A much larger clone is a single base away; this may be a read error. This rearrangement joins TRBV28 to TRBJ1-2, with D uncertain. The CDR3 runs to 14 residues. Germline CDR1 reads MDHEN; CDR2 reads SYDVKM. The V end lost 2 bases, the J end lost 5 bases, and 12 bases lay between the germline ends. CDR3 residues: CASSLEGVGYGYTF. In DNA form, the CDR3 reads TGTGCCAGCAGTTTAGAGGGTGTAGGATATGGCTACACCTTC.

This clonotype was observed at least ten times. This chain links TRBV6-1 with TRBJ2-7; TRBD1 aligns across 11 bases. From germline, CDR1 is MNHNS and CDR2 SASEGT. The CDR3 runs 14 residues. Losses at the gene ends were 2 bases for V and 6 bases for J; bases not matched to a gene: 3. CDR3 residues: CASSERDRGVEQYF. CDR3 DNA: TGTGCCAGCAGTGAAAGGGACAGGGGGGTCGAGCAGTACTTC.

The chain uses TRBV20-1 and TRBJ2-5; D is uncertain. CDR3 length: 11 residues. Germline lookup yields CDR1 DFQATT and CDR2 SNEGSKA (reference sequence). With 6 bases removed from V and 5 bases from J, the gap between germline ends came to 10 bases. The CDR3 here is CSASNRETQYF. The CDR3 bases are TGCAGTGCGAGCAATCGGGAGACCCAGTACTTC.

This clonotype has a count of ten or more. The chain carries TRBV19 and TRBJ1-2, with a tentative D call TRBD1 (5 bases). The CDR3 is 15 residues long. Germline V gene sequence: CDR1 LNHDA, CDR2 SQIVND (reference sequence). V gave up 5 bases and J gave up 7 bases, with 20 bases separating them. The CDR3 nucleotides are TGTGCCAGTAGTCCCCGAGCGGAGCAGGGTAGTGGCTACACCTTC. It encodes CASSPRAEQGSGYTF. The complete variable domain, with remaining parts taken from reference TRBV19 and TRBJ1-2, reads DGGITQSPKYLFRKEGQNVTLSCEQNLNHDAMYWYRQDPGQGLRLIYYSQIVNDFQKGDIAEGYSVSREKKESFPLTVTSAQKNPTAFYLCASSPRAEQGSGYTFGSGTRLTVV.

J is TRBJ1-1 and V is TRBV6-2 or TRBV6-3; no clear D gene. V shed 4 bases and J shed 1 base, with 10 bases lying between them. This CDR3 is 14 amino acids long. Germline-derived CDR1 and CDR2 are MNHEY and SVGEGT. The CDR3 is CASSLPGWNTEAFF. CDR3 DNA: TGTGCCAGCAGTTTGCCGGGATGGAACACTGAAGCTTTCTTT.

The sample holds many counts of this clonotype. CDR3 sequence: CASSFGRGVGQPQHF. The DNA of the CDR3 is TGTGCCAGCAGTTTTGGCAGGGGGGTCGGTCAGCCCCAGCATTTT. The rearrangement joins TRBV28 to TRBJ1-5; TRBD1 agrees at 7 bases. Germline-derived CDR1 and CDR2 are MDHEN and SYDVKM. This CDR3 is built from 15 residues. The V gene end was trimmed by 3 bases and the J gene end by 6 bases; junction bases not matched to a gene: 8.

This chain joins TRBV27 and TRBJ2-5, with D possibly matching TRBD2 (6 bases). CDR1 is MNHEY and CDR2 is SMNVEV in the germline V gene (reference sequence). The CDR3 is made up of 14 amino acids. V was cut by 4 bases and J by 2 bases, with 11 bases left in between. The chain's CDR3 is CASSSGGAQETQYF. CDR3 nucleotide sequence: TGTGCCAGCAGTTCAGGAGGGGCACAAGAGACCCAGTACTTC.

This clonotype has at least ten counts. The chain links TRBV2 to TRBJ2-7, with no clear D. CDR3 length: 12 amino acids. The germline V gene encodes CDR1 SNHLY and CDR2 FYNNEI. Trimming took off 10 bases at V and 2 bases at J, with 12 bases between the two ends. Here the CDR3 reads CATTKGPYEQYF. The CDR3 nucleotides are TGTGCCACCACAAAAGGACCCTACGAGCAGTACTTC.